This entry lists 26 T cell receptor beta chains sequenced from one sample in a study of T cells after yellow fever vaccination. TCRdb itself ran the 5' RACE reads through MiXCR, one entry per CDR3 protein. The data contain approximately 600,000 distinct CDR3 sequences, around an eighth of them singletons. This sample comprised PBMCs, obtained on the day of the yellow fever booster vaccination. These TCRs come from a young man who received the YFV17D yellow fever vaccine.

J is TRBJ2-1 and V is TRBV7-2; 7 bases match TRBD2. The CDR3 runs to 16 residues. Germline-derived CDR1 and CDR2 are SGHTA and FQGNSA. Losses at the gene ends were 0 bases for V and 0 bases for J; bases not matched to a gene: 2. This CDR3 is CASSLAPSGSYNEQFF. In nucleotides, the CDR3 is TGTGCCAGCAGCTTAGCGCCTAGCGGCTCCTACAATGAGCAGTTCTTC.

The genes are TRBV5-1 and TRBJ2-2, with unresolved D. Trimming left V 2 bases short and J 3 bases short, with 11 bases between. In germline, CDR1 is SGHRS, CDR2 YFSETQ. This CDR3 contains 15 residues. The CDR3 loop is CASSFRAGDTGELFF. The CDR3 DNA reads TGCGCCAGCAGCTTTAGGGCAGGAGACACCGGGGAGCTGTTTTTT.

This sequence joins TRBV6-2 or TRBV6-3 and TRBJ2-3; D is tentatively TRBD1 or TRBD2 (5 bases each). The V gene lost 4 bases and the J gene lost 4 bases, with 15 bases spanning the gap. Germline CDR1 is MNHEY and CDR2 is SVGEGT. The CDR3 has 15 amino acids. The DNA of the CDR3 is TGTGCCAGCAGTTCCGACAGCGGCCTCTCAGATACGCAGTATTTT. Amino acids: CASSSDSGLSDTQYF.

The chain carries TRBV15 and TRBJ2-6; D may be TRBD2 (5 bases). The germline CDR1 and CDR2 sequences are LNHNV and YYDKDF (reference sequence). Trimming took off 0 bases at V and 3 bases at J, with 6 bases between the two ends. This CDR3 spans 15 amino acids. CDR3 sequence (DNA): TGTGCCACCAGCAGAGACGCGGGTGGGGCCAACGTCCTGACTTTC. Translation gives CATSRDAGGANVLTF.

The genes are TRBV5-1 and TRBJ2-2, with 8 positions matching TRBD2. This CDR3 has 16 amino acids. The J segment lost 5 bases and the V segment lost 4 bases, leaving 10 bases of the junction unmatched. The germline V gene has CDR1 SGHRS and CDR2 YFSETQ. The CDR3 nucleotides read TGCGCCAGCAGCACCCCAGCGGGAGTCTTGACCGGGGAGCTGTTTTTT. It yields the protein CASSTPAGVLTGELFF.

This clonotype was observed a few times. V is TRBV20-1 and J is TRBJ2-7; maybe TRBD2 (5 bases). With 6 bases removed from V and 2 bases from J, the gap between germline ends came to 11 bases. Germline CDR1 reads DFQATT; CDR2 reads SNEGSKA (reference sequence). The CDR3 covers 12 residues. CDR3 amino acids: CSAARVAYEQYF. Written as DNA, the CDR3 is TGCAGTGCAGCGCGGGTCGCCTACGAGCAGTACTTC.

This clonotype was seen more than once but under ten times. The gene calls are TRBV10-2 and TRBJ2-7, with D possibly matching TRBD2 (6 bases). Trimming removed 7 bases at V and 1 base at J, with 14 bases between. The germline gives CDR1 WSHSY, CDR2 SAAADI. This CDR3 has 14 residues. CDR3 sequence reads: CASTISGSSYEQYF. CDR3 sequence (DNA): TGCGCCAGCACCATTAGCGGATCTTCCTACGAGCAGTACTTC.

This clonotype was observed a handful of times. This chain connects TRBV14 to TRBJ1-1; no clear D gene. The V end lost 5 bases, the J end lost 7 bases, and 11 bases lay between the germline ends. Germline CDR1 reads SGHDN; CDR2 reads FVKESK. There are 12 residues in the CDR3. CDR3 in DNA: TGTGCCAGCAGCGCTAGGGAGGGTGAAGCTTTCTTT. This gives the protein CASSAREGEAFF.

The V and J genes are TRBV9 and TRBJ2-1; D call uncertain. V lost 0 bases and J lost 2, with 9 bases in between. This CDR3 contains 15 residues. The germline V gene has CDR1 SGDLS and CDR2 YYNGEE. The CDR3 DNA follows: TGTGCCAGCAGCGTAGAAATGAGCCCCTACAATGAGCAGTTCTTC. Residues: CASSVEMSPYNEQFF.

Only a few counts were recorded for this clonotype. The V call is TRBV5-6, the J call TRBJ2-1, with D unclear. CDR1 is SGHDT and CDR2 is YYEEEE in the germline V gene. Deletions cut 4 bases from V and 9 bases from J, with 8 bases between. The CDR3 contains 11 residues. In DNA form, the CDR3 reads TGTGCCAGCAGCCGTGGAATTGAGCAGTTCTTC. Residues: CASSRGIEQFF.

This clonotype was recorded a few times. The chain employs TRBV4-3 and TRBJ2-5; either TRBD1 or TRBD2 may supply D (5 bases each). V was pared by 3 bases and J by 5 bases, with 19 bases between. Germline CDR1 and CDR2: LGHNA and YSLEER. The CDR3 covers 16 residues. Here the CDR3 reads CASSHWGPSPAETQYF. CDR3 coding DNA: TGCGCCAGCAGCCATTGGGGACCAAGCCCGGCGGAGACCCAGTACTTC.

In DNA form, the CDR3 reads TGCAGTGCTAGCCTGACAGGGGGGTTTAACGAGCAGTACTTC. This sequence encodes CSASLTGGFNEQYF. The chain has TRBV20-1 and TRBJ2-7; 9 positions agree with TRBD1. The J segment lost 5 bases and the V segment lost 3 bases, leaving 8 bases of the junction unmatched. CDR3 length: 14 amino acids. Looked up from germline, CDR1 is DFQATT and CDR2 is SNEGSKA (reference sequence).

The rearrangement uses TRBV19 and TRBJ2-2; 9 positions agree with TRBD2. CDR1 is LNHDA, CDR2 SQIVND, per germline (reference sequence). This CDR3 is built from 16 residues. Trimming cost V 5 bases and J 0 bases; bases outside gene matches: 4. The CDR3 bases are TGTGCCAGTAGTGGGCTAGCGGGAACGAACACCGGGGAGCTGTTTTTT. Translation: CASSGLAGTNTGELFF.

Of note for this clonotype: The final CDR3 position lacks the conserved phenylalanine or tryptophan, pointing to a likely read error. The chain links TRBV20-1 to TRBJ2-3, with D perhaps being TRBD1 or TRBD2 (5 bases each). The germline CDR1 and CDR2 sequences are DFQATT and SNEGSKA (reference sequence). V was trimmed by 5 bases and J by 2 bases, leaving 11 bases between them. The CDR3 length is 13 residues. CDR3 in amino acids: CSACDGATDTQYC. The CDR3 coding sequence is TGCAGTGCTTGCGACGGGGCCACAGATACGCAGTATTGT.

The chain carries TRBV27 and TRBJ2-7, with 10 bases fitting TRBD2. There are 13 residues in the CDR3. J gave up 5 bases and V 6 bases, and 4 bases lay outside the gene matches. Per germline, CDR1 MNHEY and CDR2 SMNVEV (reference sequence). The CDR3 loop reads CASSTGTSDEQYF. Written as DNA, the CDR3 is TGTGCCAGCAGCACCGGGACTAGCGACGAGCAGTACTTC.

In its sample, this clonotype was seen many times. V is TRBV5-1 and J is TRBJ2-7; weak D call: TRBD1 (6 bases). The CDR3 length is 15 residues. V was shortened by 4 bases and J by 0 bases, with 14 bases between the two germline ends. Germline CDR1 and CDR2: SGHRS and YFSETQ. The CDR3 coding sequence is TGCGCCAGCAGCATCGACAGGTTAAGCTCCTACGAGCAGTACTTC. Its protein product is CASSIDRLSSYEQYF.

The chain carries TRBV12-3 or TRBV12-4 and TRBJ1-1; D is unclear. With 2 bases removed from V and 1 base from J, the gap between germline ends came to 8 bases. The length of the CDR3 is 14 residues. The CDR3 loop reads CASSLRRRNTEAFF. The DNA of the CDR3 is TGTGCCAGCAGTTTAAGACGGAGGAACACTGAAGCTTTCTTT.

This clonotype has just a few counts. This rearrangement joins TRBV5-4 to TRBJ2-5; D ambiguous. CDR1 is SGHNT and CDR2 is YYREEE in the germline V gene (reference sequence). V was trimmed by 5 bases and J by 4 bases, leaving 12 bases between them. The CDR3 has 13 residues. The CDR3 is CASSPVASETQYF. CDR3 in DNA: TGTGCCAGCAGTCCGGTGGCCTCAGAGACCCAGTACTTC.

This clonotype has a count of ten or more. V usage is TRBV7-2 and J usage is TRBJ2-1; no clear D gene. The CDR3 length is 14 residues. Germline lookup yields CDR1 SGHTA and CDR2 FQGNSA. V lost 5 bases and J lost 9, with 17 bases in between. CDR3 in amino acids: CASSLLTAAREQFF. Written as DNA, the CDR3 is TGTGCCAGCAGCCTACTGACGGCAGCCCGTGAGCAGTTCTTC.

The V and J genes are TRBV7-2 and TRBJ1-3, with D perhaps TRBD1 (5 bases). With 3 bases removed from V and 2 bases from J, the gap between germline ends came to 14 bases. The CDR3 totals 16 residues. Germline CDR1 and CDR2: SGHTA and FQGNSA. CDR3 sequence: CASSLVGRVAGNTIYF. The CDR3 nucleotides read TGTGCCAGCAGCTTGGTTGGCAGGGTTGCTGGAAACACCATATATTTT.

The CDR3 region is CSAFLAGGHNEQFF. CDR3 in DNA: TGCAGTGCTTTCCTAGCGGGAGGCCACAATGAGCAGTTCTTC. The V and J genes are TRBV20-1 and TRBJ2-1; 11 nucleotides align to TRBD2. Germline V lookup: CDR1 DFQATT, CDR2 SNEGSKA (reference sequence). The CDR3 totals 14 residues. Trimming removed 5 bases from V and 5 bases from J; junction bases left unmatched: 5.

The chain recombines TRBV7-2 with TRBJ2-5, with TRBD2 matching 7 bases. Germline CDR1 is SGHTA and CDR2 is FQGNSA. Trimming cost V 3 bases and J 2 bases; bases outside gene matches: 3. The CDR3 totals 14 residues. This chain's CDR3 is CASSFWEGQETQYF. CDR3 nucleotide sequence: TGTGCCAGCAGCTTTTGGGAGGGACAAGAGACCCAGTACTTC.

This chain uses TRBV15 with TRBJ1-1, with D perhaps TRBD1 (6 bases). The CDR3 covers 14 residues. Germline CDR1 LNHNV, CDR2 YYDKDF (reference sequence). V lost 5 bases and J 4 bases, leaving 14 bases between the germline ends. The CDR3 loop is CATSAPGAGTEAFF. For the CDR3, the DNA is TGTGCCACCAGCGCCCCAGGGGCCGGCACTGAAGCTTTCTTT.

This clonotype showed up just a few times. The CDR3 sequence: CAWPTPTASYEQYF. The CDR3 DNA reads as TGTGCCTGGCCGACTCCTACCGCCTCCTACGAGCAGTACTTC. V gene TRBV30 combines with J gene TRBJ2-7; the D is unclear. Per the germline V gene, CDR1 is GTSNPN and CDR2 is SVGIG (reference sequence). V dropped 5 bases and J dropped 0 bases, with 14 bases sitting between them. The CDR3 spans 14 residues.

This clonotype was counted only a few times. The V call is TRBV20-1, the J call TRBJ2-3; 8 bases match TRBD2. The junction had 4 bases not matched to a gene; V was cut back by 1 base and J by 1 base. The CDR3 runs 15 residues. In germline, CDR1 is DFQATT, CDR2 SNEGSKA (reference sequence). CDR3 loop: CSARAPTSGTDTQYF. The CDR3 coding sequence is TGCAGTGCTAGAGCACCGACTAGCGGCACAGATACGCAGTATTTT.

J is TRBJ2-4 and V is TRBV3-1, with 9 bases identical to TRBD2. The germline V gene encodes CDR1 LGHDT and CDR2 YNNKEL (reference sequence). The ends lost 0 bases at V and 6 bases at J; junction bases unmatched: 3. This CDR3 has 15 residues. CDR3 DNA: TGTGCCAGCAGCCAAGAACGACTAGCGGTAAACATTCAGTACTTC. It is translated as CASSQERLAVNIQYF. Combining the CDR3 with reference TRBV3-1 and TRBJ2-4 gives the whole variable domain DTAVSQTPKYLVTQMGNDKSIKCEQNLGHDTMYWYKQDSKKFLKIMFSYNNKELIINETVPNRFSPKSPDKAHLNLHINSLELGDSAVYFCASSQERLAVNIQYFGAGTRLSVL.